This T cell receptor beta chain is drawn from a study of response to subunit inactivated influenza vaccine. Findings and limits, study-wide: The study's authors posited that every seasonal influenza vaccination enlists few new T cells.

CDR1 and CDR2 (germline): LGHDT, YNNKEL (reference sequence). V was pared by 4 bases and J by 4 bases, with 8 bases of the junction left unmatched. The CDR3 consists of 15 residues. TCRdb redid the calling of the RT-PCR reads with MiXCR, one entry per CDR3 protein. The repertoire holds hundreds of thousands of distinct CDR3 sequences, 10% to 15% seen once, with roughly a tenth in the top ten. This clonotype was detected a few times. Its cognate antigen is unknown. This sequence was found in a man aged 45 to 65 who received an inactivated influenza vaccine. This material consisted of PBMCs from blood, taken on the day of vaccination. The V gene is TRBV3-1, the J gene TRBJ2-3; 7 positions agree with TRBD2. The CDR3 sequence: CASSPHLRGSDTQYF. CDR3 DNA sequence: TGTGCCAGCAGCCCCCACTTGCGGGGGTCAGATACGCAGTATTTT.